This T cell receptor beta chain was recovered during a study of cytomegalovirus exposure and HLA in healthy donors. Background on the study: Roughly 80 million unique TCRs from HLA-typed donors made up an early data release. General study points: Further analysis was carried out later, and it showed several of the most significant clusters appearing linked to common viral pathogens.

Amplification used 60 Vbeta primers and 13 Jbeta primers. Libraries were prepared by immunoSEQ multiplex PCR; TCRdb keeps only in-frame clonotypes and omits some of them. The table lists some 200,000 clones, with about 0.81% in the top ten. CDR1 MNHEY and CDR2 SVGAGI come from the germline V gene. This CDR3 region has 14 residues. J gave up 9 bases and V 6 bases, and 7 bases lay outside the gene matches. About this clone itself: Its target is unknown.

All donors participated as healthy donors of bone marrow. The clonotype originates from a woman between 18 and 30 years old in good health and CMV-seropositive. V usage is TRBV6-5 and J usage is TRBJ1-6; TRBD1 matches 8 bases. The sequencing input was PBMCs. This CDR3 reads CASRGRTGRSPLHF. CDR3 in DNA: TGTGCCAGCAGGGGAAGGACAGGGCGTTCACCCCTCCACTTT.